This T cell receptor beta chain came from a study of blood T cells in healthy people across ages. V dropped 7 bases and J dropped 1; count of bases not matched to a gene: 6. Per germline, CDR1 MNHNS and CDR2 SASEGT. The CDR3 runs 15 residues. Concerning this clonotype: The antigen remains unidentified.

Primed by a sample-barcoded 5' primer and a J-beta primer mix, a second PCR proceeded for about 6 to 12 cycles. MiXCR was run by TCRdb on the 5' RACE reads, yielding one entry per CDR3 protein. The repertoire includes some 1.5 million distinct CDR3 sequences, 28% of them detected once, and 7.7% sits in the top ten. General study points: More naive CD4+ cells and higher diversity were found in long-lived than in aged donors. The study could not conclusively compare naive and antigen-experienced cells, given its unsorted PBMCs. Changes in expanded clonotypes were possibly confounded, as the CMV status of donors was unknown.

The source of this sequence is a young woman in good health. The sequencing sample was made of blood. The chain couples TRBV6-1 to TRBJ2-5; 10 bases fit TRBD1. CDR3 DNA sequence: TGTGCCAGCAATACCGGGACAGGGGCCCAAGAGACCCAGTACTTC. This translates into CASNTGTGAQETQYF.